This TCR beta chain was found in a study of blood T cell repertoires in COVID-19. Turning to the study itself: Sample material is recorded as cDNA or gDNA derived from T cells, B-cell-depleted T cells, or PBMCs.

Profiling relied on immunoSEQ multiplex PCR, and the TCRdb table lists in-frame clones only, not all of them. The table shows 220,000 or so clones, with about 81% occurring only once. In germline, CDR1 is SGHNT, CDR2 YYREEE (reference sequence). CDR3 length: 16 residues. Trimming shortened V by 6 bases and J by 5 bases, and 20 bases separated the two germline ends. The clonotype originates from an elderly woman with COVID-19, enrolled during active disease. The chain recombines TRBV5-4 with TRBJ2-2; D possibly corresponds to TRBD1 (6 bases). The source material was peripheral blood. CDR3 sequence reads: CASTGARGKATGELFF. The DNA of the CDR3 is TGTGCCAGCACCGGCGCCAGGGGAAAGGCGACCGGGGAGCTGTTTTTT.